This TCR beta chain was identified during a study of neurological immune-mediated disorders. This clonotype was seen at least ten times. 5'RACE generated cDNA with 10-nucleotide random UMIs. From 15-18 subjects, each sequencing run yielded over 170 million TCR-beta sequences. Each CDR3 protein is one row after TCRdb ran MiXCR on the 5' RACE reads. Here the sample spans tens of thousands of distinct CDR3 sequences, under 13% being singletons. With V trimmed by 1 base and J by 0 bases, 6 bases remained unmatched. The CDR3 runs to 16 residues. The germline CDR1 and CDR2 sequences are SGHNT and YYREEE (reference sequence).

This rearrangement joins TRBV5-4 to TRBJ2-5; TRBD1 agrees at 7 bases. The sample taken for sequencing was PBMCs. The clonotype comes from a man in his forties in good health. The CDR3 DNA is TGTGCCAGCAGCTTGATCGGGACAGAGTACCAAGAGACCCAGTACTTC. It yields the protein CASSLIGTEYQETQYF.